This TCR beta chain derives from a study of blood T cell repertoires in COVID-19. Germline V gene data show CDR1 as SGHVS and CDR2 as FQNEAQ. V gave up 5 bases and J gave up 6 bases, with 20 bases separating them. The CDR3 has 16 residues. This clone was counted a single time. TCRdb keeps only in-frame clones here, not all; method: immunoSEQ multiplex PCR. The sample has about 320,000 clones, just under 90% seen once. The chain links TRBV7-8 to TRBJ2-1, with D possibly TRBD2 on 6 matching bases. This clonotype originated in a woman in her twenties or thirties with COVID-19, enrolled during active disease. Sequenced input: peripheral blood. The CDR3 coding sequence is TGTGCCAGCAGCCCCCTTGTCGGCGGGGTGATCAATGAGCAGTTCTTC. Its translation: CASSPLVGGVINEQFF.